Each of the 4 T cell receptor beta chains below was sequenced from the same sample in a study of blood T cell repertoires in COVID-19 (dated by TCRdb to the early 2020s). Library preparation used the immunoSEQ multiplex PCR assay. The table was pulled from immuneACCESS by TCRdb, which kept in-frame rearrangements only. Such tables lose some clones; where checked, under half of the loss comes from unresolved V genes, and the rest has no known cause. The sample yields more than 15,000 clones; roughly 93% were counted once. The ten largest clones take up around 5% of the sample. Input material: peripheral blood. The receptors originated from a human donor in a cohort sampled during active COVID-19.

This chain connects TRBV29-1 to TRBJ2-7, with TRBD1 matching over 8 bases. CDR3 size: 12 residues. With V trimmed by 6 bases and J by 7 bases, 8 bases remained unmatched. Germline assignment: CDR1 SQVTM and CDR2 ANQGSEA. The CDR3 sequence: CSVRGTGGEQYF. The CDR3, as DNA: TGCAGCGTCCGGGGCACAGGGGGAGAGCAGTACTTC.

V and J are TRBV28 and TRBJ2-3, with TRBD2 as a possible D gene (5 bases). Trimming pared 3 bases from V and 2 bases from J, leaving 12 bases between. Germline assignment: CDR1 MDHEN and CDR2 SYDVKM. This CDR3 has 15 amino acids. CDR3 coding DNA: TGTGCCAGCAGTTTGGCCGGGGTGAACACAGATACGCAGTATTTT. Its translation is CASSLAGVNTDTQYF.

The chain carries TRBV7-2 and TRBJ2-5, with TRBD1 identical over 7 bases. This CDR3 is 15 amino acids long. After removal of 5 bases from V and 2 bases from J, the junction contained 8 bases not matched to a gene. Germline lookup yields CDR1 SGHTA and CDR2 FQGNSA. The CDR3, as DNA: TGTGCCAGCAGCCCTAACAGGGGTCAGCAAGAGACCCAGTACTTC. This sequence encodes CASSPNRGQQETQYF.

The J gene is TRBJ1-3, the V gene TRBV4-3; D call uncertain. The germline V gene has CDR1 LGHNA and CDR2 YSLEER. Trimming cost V 0 bases and J 0 bases, with 9 bases left between them. The CDR3 totals 16 residues. CDR3 region: CASSQDLAGSGNTIYF. The CDR3 bases are TGCGCCAGCAGCCAAGATCTAGCAGGCTCTGGAAACACCATATATTTT.